Presented here are 19 T cell receptor beta chains from one specimen sequenced in a study of cytomegalovirus exposure and HLA in healthy donors. The PCR employed 60 Vbeta primers together with 13 Jbeta primers. TCRdb keeps only in-frame clones here, not all; method: immunoSEQ multiplex PCR. There are about 210,000 clones in the sample; approximately 80% occur only once, and roughly 3.1% lies in the top ten. The material sequenced was PBMCs. These receptors were obtained from a man aged 25 to 40 in good health and CMV-seronegative.

This chain connects TRBV5-1 to TRBJ2-5; possible D gene TRBD1, 5 bases. The tail of the sequence fits TRBJ2-7 better, so the J call may be wrong. The CDR3 has 13 amino acids. Germline values: CDR1 SGHRS, CDR2 YFSETQ. This chain's CDR3 is CASRSGLSYEQYF. The CDR3 DNA reads TGCGCCAGCAGATCAGGGTTGTCCTACGAGCAGTACTTC.

The rearrangement links TRBV29-1 to TRBJ2-7; TRBD1 agrees at 11 bases. This CDR3 has 13 residues. V lost 6 bases and J lost 3; bases outside the gene matches: 4. Germline-derived CDR1 and CDR2 are SQVTM and ANQGSEA. CDR3 bases: TGCAGCGTATGGGGACAGGGGGACTACGAGCAGTACTTC. The encoded protein is CSVWGQGDYEQYF.

The chain employs TRBV7-9 and TRBJ2-7; the D gene is possibly TRBD2 (6 bases). The CDR3 runs to 14 residues. The V gene lost 2 bases and the J gene lost 7 bases, with 15 bases spanning the gap. Germline V CDR1 and CDR2: SEHNR, FQNEAQ (reference sequence). The CDR3 DNA is TGTGCCAGCAGCTTAATGGATCTAGCGAGAGAGCAGTACTTC. Amino acid sequence: CASSLMDLAREQYF. Using reference TRBV7-9 and TRBJ2-7 for the parts outside the CDR3, the full variable domain is DTGVSQNPRHKITKRGQNVTFRCDPISEHNRLYWYRQTLGQGPEFLTYFQNEAQLEKSRLLSDRFSAERPKGSFSTLEIQRTEQGDSAMYLCASSLMDLAREQYFGPGTRLTVT.

This sequence joins TRBV5-6 and TRBJ1-6; D possibly corresponds to TRBD1 (6 bases). This CDR3 is built from 14 residues. V lost 3 bases and J 7 bases, leaving 11 bases between the germline ends. Germline V lookup: CDR1 SGHDT, CDR2 YYEEEE. In DNA, the CDR3 is TGTGCCAGCAGCTCAGGGGTAGACAATTCACCCCTCCACTTT. Residues: CASSSGVDNSPLHF.

The V gene is TRBV7-6, the J gene TRBJ1-1; a weak D match, TRBD1 (5 bases). The germline V gene has CDR1 SGHVS and CDR2 FNYEAQ. This CDR3 region has 13 residues. V shed 4 bases and J shed 7 bases, with 13 bases lying between them. The CDR3 sequence: CASSSRVDSEAFF. The DNA of the CDR3 is TGTGCCAGCAGCTCCCGGGTAGACAGTGAAGCTTTCTTT. The full variable domain, rest sourced from reference TRBV7-6 and TRBJ1-1, is GAGVSQSPRYKVTKRGQDVALRCDPISGHVSLYWYRQALGQGPEFLTYFNYEAQQDKSGLPNDRFSAERPEGSISTLTIQRTEQRDSAMYRCASSSRVDSEAFFGQGTRLTVV.

This chain links TRBV28 with TRBJ1-2, with a possible D match to TRBD1 (5 bases). V was trimmed by 10 bases and J by 4 bases, leaving 10 bases between them. CDR1 and CDR2 from the germline V gene are MDHEN and SYDVKM. The CDR3 extends over 11 amino acids. DNA for the CDR3: TGTGCCACCGACAGTCTCTATGGCTACACCTTC. Translation: CATDSLYGYTF.

In nucleotides, the CDR3 is TGCGCCAGCAGTCCTTCCCGGGGAGCAAAAGCTGGAGAAGCTTTCTTT. Translation gives CASSPSRGAKAGEAFF. The gene calls are TRBV23-1 and TRBJ1-1, with unresolved D. Being an ORF, TRBV23-1 has a function that is uncertain. V shed 4 bases and J shed 8 bases, with 23 bases lying between them. This CDR3 contains 16 residues.

This clone was counted only a few times. The junction does not match germline at one end; this may be a read error. CDR3 loop: CASNENRGAGASVLTF. DNA for the CDR3: TGTGCCAGCAACGAGAACCGGGGGGCTGGGGCCAGCGTCCTGACTTTC. The V call is TRBV13, the J call TRBJ2-6; D may be TRBD2 (7 bases). Germline-derived CDR1 and CDR2 are PRHDT and FYEKMQ (reference sequence). The CDR3 loop spans 16 amino acids.

This sequence joins TRBV9 and TRBJ1-3; D gene uncertain. Between the trimmed V and J ends, which lost 0 bases and 0 bases, there was a span of 10 bases. The CDR3 sequence is 16 residues long. Germline-derived CDR1 and CDR2 are SGDLS and YYNGEE. The CDR3 loop is CASSVGGLFSGNTIYF. CDR3 bases: TGTGCCAGCAGCGTAGGAGGACTGTTCTCTGGAAACACCATATATTTT.

The table lists this clone with a few counts. V is TRBV27 and J is TRBJ1-2; a weak D match, TRBD1 (5 bases). This CDR3 region has 14 residues. In germline, CDR1 is MNHEY, CDR2 SMNVEV (reference sequence). V was pared by 4 bases and J by 1 base, with 10 bases between. The CDR3 protein is CASSYDSHNYGYTF. The CDR3 DNA reads TGTGCCAGCAGTTATGACAGCCATAACTATGGCTACACCTTC.

This chain links TRBV4-2 with TRBJ2-5, with TRBD2 matching over 7 bases. Unmatched junction bases numbered 10, after V lost 2 bases and J lost 4 bases. Germline assignment: CDR1 LGHNA and CDR2 YNFKEQ. There are 16 residues in the CDR3. The CDR3 here is CASSQWSGEPLETQYF. CDR3 coding DNA: TGTGCCAGCAGCCAATGGAGCGGGGAGCCATTAGAGACCCAGTACTTC.

CDR3 coding DNA: TGTGCCAGAGCCCCCGGGGGGCCGGGGGTCCATGGCTACACCTTC. This encodes CARAPGGPGVHGYTF. The chain links TRBV2 to TRBJ1-2, with D perhaps TRBD1 (6 bases). Germline V gives CDR1 SNHLY, CDR2 FYNNEI. The V and J ends lost 9 bases and 6 bases respectively, with 23 bases between them. The CDR3 is 15 residues long.

This chain uses TRBV19 with TRBJ1-4, with 8 bases that match TRBD1. Germline V gene sequence: CDR1 LNHDA, CDR2 SQIVND (reference sequence). The J segment lost 8 bases and the V segment lost 10 bases, leaving 12 bases of the junction unmatched. The CDR3 loop spans 14 amino acids. The CDR3 protein is CATLGGQEGEKLFF. The CDR3 nucleotides read TGTGCCACCCTGGGGGGACAGGAGGGCGAAAAACTGTTTTTT.

The gene calls are TRBV21-1 and TRBJ1-6. TRBV21-1 is annotated as a pseudogene. This CDR3 region has 20 residues. Written as DNA, the CDR3 is TGTGCCAGCAGCAAAGGGGGGGTGGGGACCCCGATTTCGTATAATTCACCCCTCCACTTT. Encoded protein: CASSKGGVGTPISYNSPLHF.

A single count supports this clone. This CDR3 is CATSRGTSEAYEQYF. The CDR3 bases are TGTGCCACCAGCAGAGGAACTAGCGAGGCCTACGAGCAGTACTTC. The chain uses TRBV15 and TRBJ2-7, with 7 bases identical to TRBD2. J gave up 2 bases and V 1 base, and 5 bases lay outside the gene matches. Germline V gene data show CDR1 as LNHNV and CDR2 as YYDKDF (reference sequence). The CDR3 runs to 15 residues.

The rearrangement joins TRBV7-2 to TRBJ2-7; 10 positions match TRBD1. V gave up 1 base and J gave up 7 bases; unmatched junction bases: 7. Germline V gives CDR1 SGHTA, CDR2 FQGNSA. The CDR3 is made up of 15 amino acids. The CDR3: CASSLERQGAREQYF. Here the CDR3 DNA reads TGTGCCAGCAGCTTAGAGAGACAGGGGGCGCGTGAGCAGTACTTC.

The CDR3 loop reads CASSEATGGGLVPLHF. The CDR3 bases are TGTGCCAGCAGTGAAGCTACCGGGGGTGGTCTTGTGCCCCTCCACTTT. The V call is TRBV6-1, the J call TRBJ1-6; D might be TRBD1 (5 bases). The CDR3 covers 16 residues. V lost 0 bases, J lost 13 bases, and 19 bases lay in between. Germline V gives CDR1 MNHNS, CDR2 SASEGT.

This chain links TRBV4-3 with TRBJ1-6, with TRBD1 as a possible D gene (5 bases). Trimming took 0 bases from V and 8 from J, leaving 14 bases between them. CDR1 and CDR2 (germline): LGHNA, YSLEER. CDR3 length: 16 amino acids. The CDR3 loop reads CASSQDGQGGDSPLHF. CDR3 DNA sequence: TGCGCCAGCAGCCAAGATGGCCAGGGCGGTGATTCACCCCTCCACTTT.

The chain recombines TRBV7-8 with TRBJ1-4; D unresolved. This CDR3 is built from 12 residues. Germline lookup yields CDR1 SGHVS and CDR2 FQNEAQ. The V gene lost 4 bases and the J gene lost 8 bases, with 8 bases spanning the gap. CDR3 sequence (DNA): TGTGCCAGCAGCTCGGTCGGGGAAAAACTGTTTTTT. Translating it yields CASSSVGEKLFF.